The T cell receptor beta chain described here comes from a study of blood T cell repertoires in COVID-19. Study information: Material from acute and convalescent COVID-19 was sourced from the United States, Italy and Spain. PBMCs, B-cell-depleted T cells, or T cells were the source of the cDNA or gDNA that made up the material.

V gave up 5 bases and J gave up 2 bases, with 16 bases separating them. Germline CDR1 and CDR2: SGHAT and FQNNGV. This CDR3 comprises 16 residues. In the original processing: Nucleated cell number was recorded as an estimate derived from reference gene primer amplification. Assay used: immunoSEQ multiplex PCR; TCRdb lists only in-frame clones, some missing. The V and J calls and clone size were taken over from that table, and D and trimming were inferred from the DNA. The data show about 40,000 clones, 75% to 90% seen once. Sequenced input: peripheral blood. The chain links TRBV11-2 to TRBJ1-3; weak D call: TRBD1 (5 bases). This receptor was identified in a human donor in a cohort sampled during active COVID-19. The CDR3 loop reads CASSPGTEGTGNTIYF. The CDR3 DNA sequence: TGTGCCAGCAGCCCAGGGACGGAGGGCACTGGAAACACCATATATTTT.